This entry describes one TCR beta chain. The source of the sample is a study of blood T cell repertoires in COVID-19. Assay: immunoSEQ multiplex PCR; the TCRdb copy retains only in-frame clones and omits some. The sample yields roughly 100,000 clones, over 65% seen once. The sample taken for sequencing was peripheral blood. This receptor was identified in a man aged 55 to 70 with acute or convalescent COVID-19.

The CDR3 is CAIRGEQRLYGYTF. The CDR3 coding sequence is TGTGCCATCAGGGGCGAACAAAGGCTCTATGGCTACACCTTC. V is TRBV10-3 and J is TRBJ1-2; D gene ambiguous. The V and J ends lost 6 bases and 4 bases respectively, with 15 bases between them. Germline V gene sequence: CDR1 ENHRY, CDR2 SYGVKD. The CDR3 is made up of 14 amino acids.